The rows below give T cell receptor beta chains drawn from one sample of a study of blood T cell repertoires in COVID-19. Using immunoSEQ multiplex PCR, the repertoire was profiled, and TCRdb retains in-frame clones only, with some absent. The table lists fewer than 65,000 clones, around 93% of them singletons. The sample comprised peripheral blood. Receptors were obtained from a man aged 50-59 years with acute or convalescent COVID-19. Each CDR3 is given with its conserved first and last residue. The order of the fields is clone size, J gene, D gene, V gene, CDR3 DNA, CDR3 protein. D genes are given only for firm matches. Part of the rows lack a size; the others show once, few, many or a class for expanded clones.

-	TRBJ1-4	TRBD1	TRBV6-5	TGTGCCAGCAGGCGACACAGGGGGGAAAATGAAAAACTGTTTTTT	CASRRHRGENEKLFF
-	TRBJ2-1	TRBD2	TRBV10-3	TGTGCCACGAGTGGGGGGGGCAATGAGCAGTTCTTC	CATSGGGNEQFF
-	TRBJ2-3	TRBD2	TRBV2	TGTGCCAGCAGGCCGGGACTAGCCACAGATACGCAGTATTTT	CASRPGLATDTQYF
-	TRBJ1-6	TRBD1	TRBV11-2	TGTGCCAGCAGCTTATCACAGGGGGCGATAGGTTCACCCCTCCACTTT	CASSLSQGAIGSPLHF
-	TRBJ1-1	-	TRBV12-3/TRBV12-4	TGTGCCAGCAGTAGACAACTTCGGACTGAAGCTTTCTTT	CASSRQLRTEAFF
-	TRBJ2-5	TRBD1	TRBV20-1	TGCAGTGCGCCGACAGGGCTGGGCCAGTACTTC	CSAPTGLGQYF
once	TRBJ1-1	TRBD1	TRBV19	TGTGCCAGTAAACAGGGGCCCATGAACACTGAAGCTTTCTTT	CASKQGPMNTEAFF
-	TRBJ1-3	-	TRBV2	TGTGCCAGCAGTGAGGACAGCCGAAACACCATATATTTT	CASSEDSRNTIYF
once	TRBJ2-1	-	TRBV7-9	TGTGCCAGCAGCCGGGTCGGGAGCAATGAGCAGTTCTTC	CASSRVGSNEQFF
-	TRBJ1-6	-	TRBV7-2	TGTGCCAGCAGCCCCTCGAGCGGCGTTGAGTCACCCCTCCACTTT	CASSPSSGVESPLHF
-	TRBJ2-1	-	TRBV28	TGTGCCAGCAGGCGCGGGGCGAATGAGCAGTTCTTC	CASRRGANEQFF
-	TRBJ2-1	TRBD1	TRBV5-4	TGTGCCAGCAGCTCACCGGGACAGGGGAATGAGCAGTTCTTC	CASSSPGQGNEQFF
-	TRBJ1-2	TRBD1	TRBV27	TGTGCCAGCAGAGCGCAGGGGGCTACTGACTATGGCTACACCTTC	CASRAQGATDYGYTF
-	TRBJ1-4	-	TRBV30	TGTGCCTGGAGATGGCAGGAACGTGAAAAACTGTTTTTT	CAWRWQEREKLFF
-	TRBJ2-5	-	TRBV11-2	TGTGCCAGCAGCCCCAGCACGACCCAACGGGGAGGGACCCAGTACTTC	CASSPSTTQRGGTQYF
-	TRBJ2-7	TRBD2	TRBV5-1	TGCGCCAGCAGCCCACCATCTAGCGGGGGCTTCTCCGCGAGGTACTTC	CASSPPSSGGFSARYF
-	TRBJ2-1	TRBD2	TRBV19	TGTGCCACCGGGGGGCAGGGACTAGCGGGGAATGAGCAGTTCTTC	CATGGQGLAGNEQFF
-	TRBJ1-1	-	TRBV2	TGTGCCAGCAGTCCTCTAAATGAGAGGAGATCGAACACTGAAGCTTTCTTT	CASSPLNERRSNTEAFF
-	TRBJ2-3	-	TRBV20-1	TGCAGCGCTAGCGGCACAGATACGCAGTATTTT	CSASGTDTQYF
-	TRBJ1-4	-	TRBV6-2/TRBV6-3	TGTGCCAGCAGTACGCCAGGAGACAGACCTAATGAAAAACTGTTTTTT	CASSTPGDRPNEKLFF
-	TRBJ1-2	-	TRBV30	TGTGCCTGGAGTACGGGAAACTATGGCTACACCTTC	CAWSTGNYGYTF
-	TRBJ2-7	TRBD2	TRBV11-3	TGTGCCAGCAGCCCCGGGGGAGGGTCCTACGAGCAGTACTTC	CASSPGGGSYEQYF
-	TRBJ2-3	TRBD2	TRBV10-3	TGTGCCATCAGTAATAGCGGGGGGGCCGGTGATACGCAGTATTTT	CAISNSGGAGDTQYF
-	TRBJ1-3	TRBD1	TRBV27	TGTGCCAGCAGTATTACCCAAACCGGGACAGGGACCTCTGGAAACACCATATATTTT	CASSITQTGTGTSGNTIYF
once	TRBJ2-1	-	TRBV19	TGTGCCAGTAGTATGTCGGACTACCAGAGCTCCTACAATGAGCAGTTCTTC	CASSMSDYQSSYNEQFF
-	TRBJ1-1	-	TRBV6-4	TGTGCCAGCGCCGACCGGGGGGAAGGAGGCACTGAAGCTTTCTTT	CASADRGEGGTEAFF
-	TRBJ2-7	TRBD1	TRBV19	TGTGCCAGTAGTCCAGGACAGGGTTGGAACGAGCAGTACTTC	CASSPGQGWNEQYF
-	TRBJ2-7	TRBD1	TRBV20-1	TGCAGTGCTAGACCACAGGGGGAGCAGTACTTC	CSARPQGEQYF
-	TRBJ2-5	TRBD2	TRBV30	TGTGCCTGGACTAGCGGGGGACAAGAGACCCAGTACTTC	CAWTSGGQETQYF
-	TRBJ1-2	-	TRBV5-8	TGTGCCAGCAGCCCCCCTGGACTAGGGTCCGACAGAAGGTACACCTTC	CASSPPGLGSDRRYTF